A single sample is the source of the 26 T cell receptor beta chains below, sequenced in a study of T-cell memory formation after mild COVID-19 (dated by TCRdb to the early 2020s). The library was produced with 5' RACE. Sequencing instrument: Illumina NovaSeq 6000. TCRdb redid the processing of the public reads, applying fastp at Q25 and MiXCR, and retained in-frame beta chains. Here each entry gathers all rows of one CDR3 protein and keeps the most common genes and DNA. The sample table shows roughly 42,000 distinct CDR3 sequences, and approximately 6.8% are seen once. The ten most abundant clones make up about 1.5% of the sample. Sample: PBMCs or a T cell subset sorted from them (not recorded which). The receptors here all came from a man between 18 and 29 years old who had mild COVID-19 (a few samples of this study predate the infection). The sample titles of this study are shuffled in the database, so cell type and time point are left out; the donor was told from shared clones.

This clonotype showed up just a few times. Here the CDR3 DNA reads TGTGCCAGCAGAAGAGGGGCTAACGAGCAGTACTTC. It yields the protein CASRRGANEQYF. This chain links TRBV5-6 with TRBJ2-7; D is tentatively TRBD1 or TRBD2 (5 bases each). This CDR3 region has 12 residues. The V gene lost 5 bases and the J gene lost 5 bases, with 11 bases spanning the gap. Germline loops: CDR1 SGHDT, CDR2 YYEEEE.

The V and J genes are TRBV12-3 or TRBV12-4 and TRBJ1-6, with D hard to call. CDR3 length equals 13 residues. V was shortened by 10 bases and J by 3 bases, with 10 bases between the two germline ends. In DNA form, the CDR3 reads TGTGCCATCGCCCAGGTCTATAATTCACCCCTCCACTTT. Amino acids: CAIAQVYNSPLHF.

This clonotype came up a few times. The rearrangement links TRBV4-1 to TRBJ1-4, with D perhaps matching TRBD1 (5 bases). V was shortened by 4 bases and J by 8 bases, with 17 bases between the two germline ends. Germline CDR1 and CDR2: MGHRA and YSYEKL. There are 15 residues in the CDR3. The CDR3 loop is CASSLGGAGEEKLFF. CDR3 nucleotide sequence: TGCGCCAGCAGCCTTGGAGGGGCGGGGGAGGAAAAACTGTTTTTT.

The V and J genes are TRBV5-4 and TRBJ1-1; tentative D call: TRBD1 (6 bases). V was clipped by 3 bases and J by 0 bases, with 18 bases between them. Germline values: CDR1 SGHNT, CDR2 YYREEE (reference sequence). The CDR3 length is 17 residues. CDR3 residues: CASSSPRGGGMNTEAFF. The CDR3 region has the DNA TGTGCCAGCAGCTCCCCCCGAGGCGGGGGCATGAACACTGAAGCTTTCTTT.

DNA for the CDR3: TGTGCCAGCAGCCCGCGCCCATCTAACTATGGCTACACCTTC. Residues: CASSPRPSNYGYTF. V usage is TRBV3-1 and J usage is TRBJ1-2; D unclear. The CDR3 sequence is 14 residues long. Per the germline V gene, CDR1 is LGHDT and CDR2 is YNNKEL (reference sequence). Trimming cost V 4 bases and J 0 bases, with 9 bases left between them.

This clonotype was seen many times. The chain uses TRBV12-3 or TRBV12-4 and TRBJ1-5; D might be TRBD1 (5 bases). Trimming took off 5 bases at V and 10 bases at J, with 18 bases between the two ends. The CDR3 is made up of 14 amino acids. The CDR3 spells CASSPLERGTPQHF. The CDR3 nucleotides read TGTGCCAGCAGTCCCCTGGAGAGGGGAACTCCCCAGCATTTT.

The chain links TRBV15 to TRBJ2-6, with D hard to call. The CDR3 runs 13 residues. V dropped 6 bases and J dropped 0 bases, with 3 bases sitting between them. CDR1 and CDR2 from the germline V gene are LNHNV and YYDKDF (reference sequence). The CDR3 region is CATRNSGANVLTF. For the CDR3, the DNA is TGTGCCACCAGGAACTCTGGGGCCAACGTCCTGACTTTC.

This clonotype was detected many times. The junction departs from the called germline gene at one end, perhaps through a read error. The chain couples TRBV7-7 to TRBJ2-5, with D hard to call. Germline assignment: CDR1 SSHAT and CDR2 FNYEAQ (reference sequence). This CDR3 has 13 residues. The CDR3 nucleotides are TGTGCTAGCAGCTCTGGTCCGGGAGAGACCCAGTACTTC. Its translation: CASSSGPGETQYF.

V and J are TRBV7-2 and TRBJ2-5; D not resolved. Per germline, CDR1 SGHTA and CDR2 FQGNSA. Trimming left V 1 base short and J 0 bases short, with 9 bases between. There are 15 residues in the CDR3. CDR3 sequence reads: CASSLVRGYQETQYF. CDR3 sequence (DNA): TGTGCCAGCAGCTTAGTGCGCGGCTACCAAGAGACCCAGTACTTC.

This clonotype showed up many times. This sequence joins TRBV7-2 and TRBJ1-3; D gene uncertain. Germline V gene data show CDR1 as SGHTA and CDR2 as FQGNSA. With 1 base removed from V and 2 bases from J, the gap between germline ends came to 6 bases. The CDR3 runs to 14 residues. As DNA, the CDR3 is TGTGCCAGCAGCTTAGTCCGGGCTGGAAACACCATATATTTT. Amino acids: CASSLVRAGNTIYF.

This clonotype appeared a few times. V usage is TRBV5-1 and J usage is TRBJ1-6; D not certain. CDR1 SGHRS and CDR2 YFSETQ come from the germline V gene. This CDR3 region has 13 residues. Trimming shortened V by 0 bases and J by 6 bases, and 4 bases separated the two germline ends. This CDR3 is CASSLASNSPLHF. The DNA of the CDR3 is TGCGCCAGCAGCTTGGCCAGTAATTCACCCCTCCACTTT.

The rearrangement links TRBV6-6 to TRBJ1-2, with D hard to call. From germline, CDR1 is MNHNY and CDR2 SVGAGI (reference sequence). V lost 2 bases to trimming and J lost 2 bases, with 12 bases between them. The CDR3 loop spans 15 amino acids. CDR3 sequence (DNA): TGTGCCAGCAGTTACAGCGGGGATGGAAACTATGGCTACACCTTC. Its translation is CASSYSGDGNYGYTF.

This clonotype was counted ten times or more. V and J are TRBV12-3 or TRBV12-4 and TRBJ2-3, with no clear D. Between the trimmed V and J ends, which lost 1 base and 0 bases, there was a span of 8 bases. This CDR3 contains 15 residues. This chain's CDR3 is CASSLEVLSTDTQYF. The CDR3 DNA sequence: TGTGCCAGCAGTTTAGAGGTTCTGAGCACAGATACGCAGTATTTT.

This clonotype was seen only a few times. The chain links TRBV4-2 to TRBJ2-1, with 9 bases lining up with TRBD1. V lost 4 bases to trimming and J lost 3 bases; unmatched junction nucleotides: 13. Germline V gene lookup returns CDR1 LGHNA and CDR2 YNFKEQ. This CDR3 region has 18 residues. CDR3 loop: CASSPEEGPDRGYNEQFF. The CDR3 DNA sequence: TGTGCCAGCAGCCCGGAGGAGGGACCGGACAGGGGCTACAATGAGCAGTTCTTC.

The chain has TRBV4-1 and TRBJ1-3; 7 bases are a match to TRBD1. The CDR3 loop spans 15 amino acids. CDR1 is MGHRA, CDR2 YSYEKL, per germline. V dropped 4 bases and J dropped 2; count of bases not matched to a gene: 5. The CDR3 reads CASSPDTGAGNTIYF. The CDR3 bases are TGCGCCAGCAGCCCCGATACAGGGGCTGGAAACACCATATATTTT.

This clonotype was seen many times. The V call is TRBV12-3 or TRBV12-4, the J call TRBJ1-5; D may be TRBD1 (5 bases). V dropped 2 bases and J dropped 2 bases, with 13 bases sitting between them. This CDR3 is built from 16 residues. CDR3 region: CASSLSGRAGNQPQHF. CDR3 bases: TGTGCCAGCAGTTTAAGTGGCAGGGCGGGCAATCAGCCCCAGCATTTT.

This clonotype was detected only a few times. The chain recombines TRBV6-6 with TRBJ2-1; D remains ambiguous. The CDR3 is made up of 12 amino acids. V lost 7 bases, J lost 10 bases, and 14 bases lay in between. CDR1 and CDR2 from the germline V gene are MNHNY and SVGAGI (reference sequence). CDR3 loop: CASTFPLGEQFF. CDR3 nucleotide sequence: TGTGCCAGCACCTTTCCTCTAGGGGAGCAGTTCTTC.

This clonotype was recorded at least ten times. The chain joins TRBV20-1 to TRBJ1-4; D gene ambiguous. Germline CDR1 and CDR2: DFQATT and SNEGSKA (reference sequence). Trimming removed 0 bases at V and 7 bases at J, with 12 bases between. The CDR3 length is 14 residues. The CDR3 loop reads CSARDVVGGEKLFF. Here the CDR3 DNA reads TGCAGTGCTAGAGATGTGGTGGGTGGTGAAAAACTGTTTTTT.

This clonotype showed up just a few times. The chain combines TRBV18 with TRBJ2-1, with D uncertain. Trimming stripped 1 base from V and 0 bases from J, with 4 bases between. Germline loops: CDR1 KGHSH, CDR2 LQKENI. This CDR3 comprises 14 residues. CDR3 sequence: CASSPQASYNEQFF. For the CDR3, the DNA is TGTGCCAGCTCACCACAGGCCTCCTACAATGAGCAGTTCTTC.

J is TRBJ2-5 and V is TRBV5-1, with 7 nucleotides matching TRBD2. Germline V gives CDR1 SGHRS, CDR2 YFSETQ. CDR3 length: 14 residues. J gave up 1 base and V 4 bases, and 4 bases lay outside the gene matches. The CDR3 nucleotides read TGCGCCAGCAGCCGTGGGGGGGTCCAAGAGACCCAGTACTTC. It is translated as CASSRGGVQETQYF.

In this sample, this clonotype turned up a few times. The chain joins TRBV7-9 to TRBJ2-5; perhaps TRBD1 as D (5 bases). V was cut by 2 bases and J by 3 bases, with 13 bases left in between. The CDR3 covers 15 residues. Germline loops: CDR1 SEHNR, CDR2 FQNEAQ (reference sequence). The CDR3 DNA is TGTGCCAGCAGCTTACCAGGGAACCTTAAAGAGACCCAGTACTTC. Translated: CASSLPGNLKETQYF.

This clonotype was counted only a few times. J is TRBJ2-6 and V is TRBV28; weak D call: TRBD1 (6 bases). The ends were cut back, 1 base at V and 0 bases at J, with 13 bases in the middle. Germline assignment: CDR1 MDHEN and CDR2 SYDVKM. CDR3 length equals 18 residues. CDR3 residues: CASSLLGQTSSGANVLTF. Written as DNA, the CDR3 is TGTGCCAGCAGTTTATTGGGACAAACCAGCTCTGGGGCCAACGTCCTGACTTTC. The full variable domain, completed using reference TRBV28 and TRBJ2-6, is DVKVTQSSRYLVKRTGEKVFLECVQDMDHENMFWYRQDPGLGLRLIYFSYDVKMKEKGDIPEGYSVSREKKERFSLILESASTNQTSMYLCASSLLGQTSSGANVLTFGAGSRLTVL.

This clonotype was picked up many times. The CDR3 loop is CASSYSARGQNLYEQYF. CDR3 in DNA: TGTGCCAGCAGTTATTCCGCAAGAGGACAGAATCTCTACGAGCAGTACTTC. V is TRBV6-6 and J is TRBJ2-7, with D maybe TRBD1 (6 bases). Germline CDR1 and CDR2: MNHNY and SVGAGI (reference sequence). The germline V and J ends were trimmed by 3 bases and 3 bases, with 21 bases remaining between them. The CDR3 length is 17 residues.

The rearrangement links TRBV12-3 or TRBV12-4 to TRBJ2-5; 8 positions agree with TRBD2. The CDR3 consists of 13 residues. Trimming at V came to 2 bases and at J to 5 bases, leaving 1 base not matched to a gene. CDR3: CASSLRGGETQYF. The CDR3 DNA follows: TGTGCCAGCAGTTTACGGGGGGGGGAGACCCAGTACTTC.

In this sample, this clonotype turned up many times. The V call is TRBV4-3, the J call TRBJ2-5; D ambiguous. The V gene lost 0 bases and the J gene lost 5 bases, with 13 bases spanning the gap. Germline CDR1 LGHNA, CDR2 YSLEER. The CDR3 covers 15 residues. DNA of the CDR3: TGCGCCAGCAGCCAAGATCCCCTGGTAATGGAGACCCAGTACTTC. This sequence encodes CASSQDPLVMETQYF.

Judged by abundance, this clonotype is medium-sized. J is TRBJ2-1 and V is TRBV7-9; 9 positions match TRBD1. From germline, CDR1 is SEHNR and CDR2 FQNEAQ (reference sequence). CDR3 length: 15 amino acids. The V gene end was trimmed by 2 bases and the J gene end by 11 bases; junction bases not matched to a gene: 10. The CDR3 nucleotides read TGTGCCAGCAGCTTACCCGGACAGGGGACGGGGAAGCAGTTCTTC. It specifies CASSLPGQGTGKQFF. The variable domain in full, with the rest retrieved from reference TRBV7-9 and TRBJ2-1, is DTGVSQNPRHKITKRGQNVTFRCDPISEHNRLYWYRQTLGQGPEFLTYFQNEAQLEKSRLLSDRFSAERPKGSFSTLEIQRTEQGDSAMYLCASSLPGQGTGKQFFGPGTRLTVL.